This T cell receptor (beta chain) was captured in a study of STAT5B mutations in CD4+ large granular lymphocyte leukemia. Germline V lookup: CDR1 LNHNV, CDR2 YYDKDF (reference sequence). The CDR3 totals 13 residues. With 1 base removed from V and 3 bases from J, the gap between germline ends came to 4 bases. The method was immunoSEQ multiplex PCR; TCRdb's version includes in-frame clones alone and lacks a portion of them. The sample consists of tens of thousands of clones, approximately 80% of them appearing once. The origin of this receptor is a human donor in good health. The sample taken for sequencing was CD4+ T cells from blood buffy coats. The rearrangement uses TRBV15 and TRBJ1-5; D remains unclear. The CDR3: CATSRVNNQPQHF. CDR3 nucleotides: TGTGCCACCAGCAGAGTCAACAATCAGCCCCAGCATTTT.